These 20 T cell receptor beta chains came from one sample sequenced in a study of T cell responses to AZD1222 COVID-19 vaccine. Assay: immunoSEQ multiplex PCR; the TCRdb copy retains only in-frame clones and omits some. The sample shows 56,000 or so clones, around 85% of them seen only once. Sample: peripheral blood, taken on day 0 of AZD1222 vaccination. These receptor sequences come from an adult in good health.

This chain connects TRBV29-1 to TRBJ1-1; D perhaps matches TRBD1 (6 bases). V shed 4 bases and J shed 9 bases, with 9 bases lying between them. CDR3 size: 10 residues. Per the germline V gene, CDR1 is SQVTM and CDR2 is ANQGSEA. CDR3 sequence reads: CSVGGRQAFF. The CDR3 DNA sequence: TGCAGCGTTGGGGGGCGACAAGCTTTCTTT.

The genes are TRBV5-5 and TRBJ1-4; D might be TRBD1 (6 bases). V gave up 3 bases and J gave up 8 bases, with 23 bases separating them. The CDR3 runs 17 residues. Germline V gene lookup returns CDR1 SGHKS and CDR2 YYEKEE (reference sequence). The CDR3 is CASSSGPRNRAGEKLFF. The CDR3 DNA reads TGTGCCAGCAGCTCGGGACCCCGAAACAGGGCGGGCGAAAAACTGTTTTTT.

The CDR3, as DNA: TGTGCCAGCCGCTTAGCGGAATCCACAGATACGCAGTATTTT. Translated: CASRLAESTDTQYF. The chain is built from TRBV27 and TRBJ2-3; D perhaps matches TRBD2 (6 bases). CDR3 length: 14 residues. V was trimmed by 8 bases and J by 2 bases, leaving 14 bases between them. CDR1 and CDR2 (germline): MNHEY, SMNVEV (reference sequence).

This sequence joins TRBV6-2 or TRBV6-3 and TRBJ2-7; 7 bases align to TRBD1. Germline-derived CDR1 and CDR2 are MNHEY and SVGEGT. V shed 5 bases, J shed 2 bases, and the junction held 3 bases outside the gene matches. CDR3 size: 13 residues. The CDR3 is CASSPRGTYEQYF. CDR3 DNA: TGTGCCAGCAGTCCCAGGGGGACCTACGAGCAGTACTTC.

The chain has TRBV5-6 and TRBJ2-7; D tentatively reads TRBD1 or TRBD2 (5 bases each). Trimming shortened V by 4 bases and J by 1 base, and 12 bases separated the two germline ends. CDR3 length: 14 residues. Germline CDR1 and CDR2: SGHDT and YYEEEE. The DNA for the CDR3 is TGTGCCAGCAGCGCGGCCGGGACGTCCTACGAGCAGTACTTC. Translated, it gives CASSAAGTSYEQYF.

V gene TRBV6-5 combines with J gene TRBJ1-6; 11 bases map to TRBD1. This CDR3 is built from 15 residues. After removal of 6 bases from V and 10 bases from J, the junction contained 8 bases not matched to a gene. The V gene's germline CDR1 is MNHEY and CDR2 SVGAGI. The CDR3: CASSRTGGAFSPLHF. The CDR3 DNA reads TGTGCCAGCAGCCGGACAGGGGGCGCGTTCTCACCCCTCCACTTT.

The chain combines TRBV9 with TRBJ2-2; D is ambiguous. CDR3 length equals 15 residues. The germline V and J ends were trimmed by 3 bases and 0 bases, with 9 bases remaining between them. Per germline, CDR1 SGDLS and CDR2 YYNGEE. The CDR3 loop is CASSEGGSNTGELFF. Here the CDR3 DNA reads TGTGCCAGCAGCGAAGGTGGGTCGAACACCGGGGAGCTGTTTTTT. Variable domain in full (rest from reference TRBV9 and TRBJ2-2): DSGVTQTPKHLITATGQRVTLRCSPRSGDLSVYWYQQSLDQGLQFLIQYYNGEERAKGNILERFSAQQFPDLHSELNLSSLELGDSALYFCASSEGGSNTGELFFGEGSRLTVL.

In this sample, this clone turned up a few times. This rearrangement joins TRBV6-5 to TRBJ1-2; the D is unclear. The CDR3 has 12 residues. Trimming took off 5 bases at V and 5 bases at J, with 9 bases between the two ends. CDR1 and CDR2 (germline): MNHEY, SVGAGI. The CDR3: CASSPEVYGYTF. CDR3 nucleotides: TGTGCCAGCAGTCCAGAGGTTTATGGCTACACCTTC.

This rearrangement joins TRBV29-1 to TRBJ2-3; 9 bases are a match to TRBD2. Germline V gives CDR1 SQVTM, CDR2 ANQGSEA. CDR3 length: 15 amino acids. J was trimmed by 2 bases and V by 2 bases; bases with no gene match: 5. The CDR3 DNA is TGCAGCGTTGAACTGCTAGCGGGGAACACAGATACGCAGTATTTT. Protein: CSVELLAGNTDTQYF.

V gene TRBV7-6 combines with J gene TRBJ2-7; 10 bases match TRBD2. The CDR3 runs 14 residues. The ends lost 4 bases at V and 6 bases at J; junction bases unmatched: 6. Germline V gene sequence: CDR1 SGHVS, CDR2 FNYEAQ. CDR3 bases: TGTGCCAGCAGCTCCACTAGCGGGGTTTTCGAGCAGTACTTC. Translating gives CASSSTSGVFEQYF.

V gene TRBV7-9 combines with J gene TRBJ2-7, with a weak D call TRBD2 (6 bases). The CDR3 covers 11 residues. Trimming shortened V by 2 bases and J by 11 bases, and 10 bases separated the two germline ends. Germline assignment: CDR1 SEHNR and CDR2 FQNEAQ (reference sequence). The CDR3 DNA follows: TGTGCCAGCAGCTTAAGCAGGGAGGAGTACTTC. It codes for CASSLSREEYF. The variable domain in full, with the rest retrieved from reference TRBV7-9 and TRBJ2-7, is DTGVSQNPRHKITKRGQNVTFRCDPISEHNRLYWYRQTLGQGPEFLTYFQNEAQLEKSRLLSDRFSAERPKGSFSTLEIQRTEQGDSAMYLCASSLSREEYFGPGTRLTVT.

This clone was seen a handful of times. CDR3 sequence reads: CASSSDSLSLNTEAFF. The CDR3 coding sequence is TGTGCCAGCAGTTCAGACAGCCTATCTTTGAACACTGAAGCTTTCTTT. The chain links TRBV5-4 to TRBJ1-1; possibly TRBD1 for D (5 bases). The CDR3 has 16 residues. V was cut by 5 bases and J by 0 bases, with 17 bases left in between. CDR1 and CDR2 from the germline V gene are SGHNT and YYREEE (reference sequence).

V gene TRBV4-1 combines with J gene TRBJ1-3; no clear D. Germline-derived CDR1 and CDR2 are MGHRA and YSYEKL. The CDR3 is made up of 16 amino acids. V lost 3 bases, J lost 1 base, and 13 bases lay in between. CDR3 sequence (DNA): TGCGCCAGCAGCCAGGGCAGGCTCTCATCTGGAAACACCATATATTTT. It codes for CASSQGRLSSGNTIYF.

CDR3 sequence: CASSHGGGNSPLHF. In DNA, the CDR3 is TGTGCCAGCTCACACGGGGGGGGAAATTCACCCCTCCACTTT. The J gene is TRBJ1-6, the V gene TRBV18; TRBD1 might be the D (5 bases). This CDR3 is built from 14 residues. V was clipped by 4 bases and J by 7 bases, with 11 bases between them. Germline V gives CDR1 KGHSH, CDR2 LQKENI.

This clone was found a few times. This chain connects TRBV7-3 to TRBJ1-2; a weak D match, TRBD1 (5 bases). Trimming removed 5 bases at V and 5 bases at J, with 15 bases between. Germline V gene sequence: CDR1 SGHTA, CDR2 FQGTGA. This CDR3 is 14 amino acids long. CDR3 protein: CASSATGGRYGYTF. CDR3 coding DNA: TGTGCCAGCAGCGCCACAGGAGGACGTTATGGCTACACCTTC.

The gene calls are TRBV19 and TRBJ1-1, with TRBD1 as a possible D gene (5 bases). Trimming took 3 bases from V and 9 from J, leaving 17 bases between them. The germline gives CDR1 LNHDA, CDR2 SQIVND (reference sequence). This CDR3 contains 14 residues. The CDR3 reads CASSIPGLIEQAFF. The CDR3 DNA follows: TGTGCCAGTAGTATTCCAGGGTTGATTGAGCAAGCTTTCTTT.

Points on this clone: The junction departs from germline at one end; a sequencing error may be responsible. In DNA form, the CDR3 reads TGTGCCAGCAGATTATCCTTTTCCCTTTCGGGACTAGCAGTCGAGCAGTACTTC. Protein sequence: CASRLSFSLSGLAVEQYF. V usage is TRBV28 and J usage is TRBJ2-7, with 9 positions matching TRBD2. Germline values: CDR1 MDHEN, CDR2 SYDVKM. CDR3 length: 18 residues.

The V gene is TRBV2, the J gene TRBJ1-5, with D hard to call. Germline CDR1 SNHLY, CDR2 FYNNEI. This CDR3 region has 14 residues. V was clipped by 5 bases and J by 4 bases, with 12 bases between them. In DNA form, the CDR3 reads TGTGCCAGCAGTATAACAGAAAATAATCAGCCCCAGCATTTT. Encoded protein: CASSITENNQPQHF.

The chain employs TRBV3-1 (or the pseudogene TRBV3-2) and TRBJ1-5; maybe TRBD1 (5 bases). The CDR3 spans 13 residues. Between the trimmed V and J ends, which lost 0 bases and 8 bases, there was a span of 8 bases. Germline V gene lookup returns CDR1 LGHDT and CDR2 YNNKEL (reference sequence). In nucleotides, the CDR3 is TGTGCCAGCAGCCAAGACCTGGGGGAGCCCCAGCATTTT. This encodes CASSQDLGEPQHF.

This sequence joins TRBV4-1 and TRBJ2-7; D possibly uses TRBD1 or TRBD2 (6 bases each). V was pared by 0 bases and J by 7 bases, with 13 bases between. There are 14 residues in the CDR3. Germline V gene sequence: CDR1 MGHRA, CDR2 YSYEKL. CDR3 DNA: TGCGCCAGCAGCCAAGATGCGACTAGGGGGGAGCAGTACTTC. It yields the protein CASSQDATRGEQYF.